This TCR beta chain was recorded in a study of blood T cells in healthy people across ages. CDR3 length: 13 residues. V was pared by 1 base and J by 5 bases, with 8 bases between. Germline V gene sequence: CDR1 SGHTA, CDR2 FQGNSA. Through a sample-barcoded 5' primer and a J-beta primer mix, a second PCR was run for roughly 6 to 12 cycles. TCRdb used MiXCR to reprocess the 5' RACE reads, holding one entry per CDR3 protein. The table includes fewer than 1,200,000 distinct CDR3 sequences, around 27% detected once. The same sample was also used in a study of T cells of mothers and their children.

The chain links TRBV7-2 to TRBJ1-1; D uncertain. This clonotype was sampled from a girl aged 2 to 10 in good health. Input material: blood. The DNA for the CDR3 is TGTGCCAGCAGCTTAGTTTACCGTACTGAAGCTTTCTTT. Translated, it gives CASSLVYRTEAFF. Based on the CDR3 plus reference TRBV7-2 and TRBJ1-1, the full variable domain is GAGVSQSPSNKVTEKGKDVELRCDPISGHTALYWYRQSLGQGLEFLIYFQGNSAPDKSGLPSDRFSAERTGGSVSTLTIQRTQQEDSAVYLCASSLVYRTEAFFGQGTRLTVV.